This entry is about one T cell receptor beta chain. The target antigen is unknown. This entry comes from a study of T cell responses to AZD1222 COVID-19 vaccine. From germline, CDR1 is LGHNT and CDR2 FRNRAP. Trimming at V came to 3 bases and at J to 9 bases, leaving 14 bases not matched to a gene. The CDR3 has 16 amino acids. Produced via immunoSEQ multiplex PCR; TCRdb's table is partial and in-frame only. The sample holds fewer than 150,000 clones; approximately 90% are singletons and the top ten take 2.5% to 3.5%. Study results and limitations: Nearly half of the spike-specific TCRs reportedly recognize variant regions that carry no mutations.

The chain combines TRBV12-5 with TRBJ1-1; 9 nucleotides match TRBD1. This receptor was obtained from an adult who received the AZD1222 COVID-19 vaccine. The sample was peripheral blood, taken 28 days after the second AZD1222 dose. Written as DNA, the CDR3 is TGTGCTAGTGGTTTTACAACCGGGACAGGGCTAGAGCAAGCTTTCTTT. This translates into CASGFTTGTGLEQAFF.